This T cell receptor (beta chain) is from a study of cytomegalovirus exposure and HLA in healthy donors. Findings of the study overall: Most TCR sequences were seen very rarely across donors, but some public TCRs occurred in many. Cytomegalovirus-associated TCR beta chains were listed, numbering 150 to 200.

The CDR3 is made up of 14 amino acids. Looked up from germline, CDR1 is MNHEY and CDR2 is SMNVEV (reference sequence). Between the trimmed V and J ends, which lost 5 bases and 1 base, there was a span of 12 bases. Amplification used 60 Vbeta primers and 13 Jbeta primers. The protocol was immunoSEQ multiplex PCR, while the TCRdb copy is restricted to in-frame clones and leaves out a portion. Among 150,000 or so clones listed, approximately 84% were seen once. Worth noting for this clone: No antigen is known for it.

The source is a man aged 25 to 40 in good health and CMV-seropositive. The chain carries TRBV27 and TRBJ2-7; TRBD2 is a possible D gene (6 bases). Specimen: PBMCs. The DNA of the CDR3 is TGTGCCAGCAGTCTCGGGACTCCGTCCTACGAGCAGTACTTC. Amino acid sequence: CASSLGTPSYEQYF.